This TCR beta chain was captured by sequencing in a study of technical replicates of blood from a few donors. Here immunoSEQ multiplex PCR was the method, and the copy in TCRdb shows in-frame clones only, minus some. The repertoire includes under 35,000 clones, around nine tenths of them detected once, and 4.1% sits in the top ten. The V gene end was trimmed by 6 bases and the J gene end by 8 bases; junction bases not matched to a gene: 10. Germline V lookup: CDR1 MNHEY, CDR2 SVGAGI. The CDR3 extends over 14 amino acids. What was sequenced was PBMCs. The receptor's source is a human donor in good health. Some clones in this sample may be carry-over from other donors' samples. The chain uses TRBV6-5 and TRBJ2-3; 8 bases are a match to TRBD1. CDR3 sequence (DNA): TGTGCCAGCAGAAAGGGACAGGCCTTAGGTACGCAGTATTTT. Protein sequence: CASRKGQALGTQYF.